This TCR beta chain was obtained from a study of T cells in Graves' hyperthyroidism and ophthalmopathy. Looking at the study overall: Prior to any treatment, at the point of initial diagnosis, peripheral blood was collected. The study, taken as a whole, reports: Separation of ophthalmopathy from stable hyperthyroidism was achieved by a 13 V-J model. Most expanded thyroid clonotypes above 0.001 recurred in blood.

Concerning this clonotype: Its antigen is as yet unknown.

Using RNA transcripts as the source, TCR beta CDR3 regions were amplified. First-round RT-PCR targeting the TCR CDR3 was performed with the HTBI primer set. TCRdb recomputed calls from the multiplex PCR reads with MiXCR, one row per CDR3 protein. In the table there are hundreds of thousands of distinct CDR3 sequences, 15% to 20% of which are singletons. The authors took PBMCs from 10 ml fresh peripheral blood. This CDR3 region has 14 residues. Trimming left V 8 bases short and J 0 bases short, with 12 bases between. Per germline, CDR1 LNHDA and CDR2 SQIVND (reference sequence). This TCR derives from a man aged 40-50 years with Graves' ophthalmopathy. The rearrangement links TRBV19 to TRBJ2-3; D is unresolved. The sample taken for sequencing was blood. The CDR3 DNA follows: TGTGCCAGTGCGGACGGATTTAGCACAGATACGCAGTATTTT. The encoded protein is CASADGFSTDTQYF.